This passage covers 13 T cell receptor beta chains from one sample sequenced in a study of blood T cell repertoires in COVID-19. Sequenced by immunoSEQ multiplex PCR; TCRdb stores in-frame clones only, minus some. The table has roughly 160,000 clones, 86% seen once. Sample: peripheral blood. These receptors came from a man between 18 and 35 years old with acute or convalescent COVID-19.

The chain uses TRBV6-5 and TRBJ1-2, with TRBD1 matching over 7 bases. From germline, CDR1 is MNHEY and CDR2 SVGAGI. The CDR3 extends over 14 amino acids. Germline trimming cut 2 bases from V and 6 bases from J; bases unmatched to any gene: 6. This CDR3 reads CASSYHTGVDGYTF. CDR3 DNA sequence: TGTGCCAGCAGTTACCATACAGGGGTTGATGGCTACACCTTC.

This clone was recorded a few times. Other nucleotide sequences from this sample produce the same CDR3. This chain connects TRBV18 to TRBJ1-1; 9 positions agree with TRBD1. This CDR3 has 13 residues. The V gene end was trimmed by 6 bases and the J gene end by 3 bases; junction bases not matched to a gene: 2. Germline V gene sequence: CDR1 KGHSH, CDR2 LQKENI. The CDR3 DNA reads TGTGCCAGCTCTCGGACAGGGGACACTGAAGCTTTCTTT. It encodes CASSRTGDTEAFF.

This chain joins TRBV9 and TRBJ2-3, with 7 bases aligning to TRBD2. Germline values: CDR1 SGDLS, CDR2 YYNGEE. V shed 0 bases and J 4 bases; nucleotides not matched to a gene: 11. The CDR3 totals 17 residues. For the CDR3, the DNA is TGTGCCAGCAGCGTAGAATACGGTGGGGGAGGGTCAGATACGCAGTATTTT. Translation: CASSVEYGGGGSDTQYF. Full variable domain (remainder filled in from reference TRBV9 and TRBJ2-3): DSGVTQTPKHLITATGQRVTLRCSPRSGDLSVYWYQQSLDQGLQFLIQYYNGEERAKGNILERFSAQQFPDLHSELNLSSLELGDSALYFCASSVEYGGGGSDTQYFGPGTRLTVL.

The rearrangement uses TRBV7-2 and TRBJ1-4; the D is unclear. The V end was cut by 1 base, the J end by 7 bases, with 16 bases between. The CDR3 runs 16 residues. Germline CDR1 is SGHTA and CDR2 is FQGNSA. DNA of the CDR3: TGTGCCAGCAGCTTAGAGCGGACTTTTTTCAGTGAAAAACTGTTTTTT. Protein: CASSLERTFFSEKLFF.

The rearrangement joins TRBV29-1 to TRBJ1-1; D is undetermined. Per the germline V gene, CDR1 is SQVTM and CDR2 is ANQGSEA. V was shortened by 6 bases and J by 1 base, with 9 bases between the two germline ends. The CDR3 loop spans 12 amino acids. The CDR3, as DNA: TGCAGCGTCGTAGGAGGGAACACTGAAGCTTTCTTT. It codes for CSVVGGNTEAFF.

The chain joins TRBV30 to TRBJ1-5; D unresolved. The CDR3 length is 12 residues. CDR1 and CDR2 from the germline V gene are GTSNPN and SVGIG (reference sequence). The V and J ends lost 2 bases and 4 bases respectively, with 6 bases between them. The CDR3, as DNA: TGTGCCTGGAGTATAGCGAATCAGCCCCAGCATTTT. It yields the protein CAWSIANQPQHF. The entire variable domain, with the rest obtained from reference TRBV30 and TRBJ1-5, is as follows: SQTIHQWPATLVQPVGSPLSLECTVEGTSNPNLYWYRQAAGRGLQLLFYSVGIGQISSEVPQNLSASRPQDRQFILSSKKLLLSDSGFYLCAWSIANQPQHFGDGTRLSIL.

V usage is TRBV6-6 and J usage is TRBJ1-1, with 9 bases identical to TRBD1. The CDR3 covers 15 residues. V trimming: 4 bases; J trimming: 0 bases; junction bases outside the gene matches: 3. The germline gives CDR1 MNHNY, CDR2 SVGAGI (reference sequence). The CDR3 is CASSFGTGMNTEAFF. In DNA form, the CDR3 reads TGTGCCAGCAGTTTTGGGACAGGGATGAACACTGAAGCTTTCTTT.

The DNA for the CDR3 is TGTGCCAGCAGCATGGGCCTGGGGCCAGAAGAGACCCAGTACTTC. Protein: CASSMGLGPEETQYF. V gene TRBV7-9 combines with J gene TRBJ2-5, with a tentative D call TRBD1 (5 bases). Trimming took off 5 bases at V and 3 bases at J, with 16 bases between the two ends. The germline V gene has CDR1 SEHNR and CDR2 FQNEAQ (reference sequence). The CDR3 length is 15 residues.

This clone was seen only a few times. V and J are TRBV18 and TRBJ1-3; D ambiguous. Germline-derived CDR1 and CDR2 are KGHSH and LQKENI. V was trimmed by 1 base and J by 4 bases, leaving 17 bases between them. CDR3 length equals 17 residues. The CDR3 DNA follows: TGTGCCAGCTCACCACGCGAGTCGGGAGTCCTCGGAAACACCATATATTTT. Amino acids: CASSPRESGVLGNTIYF.

For this clone: This specimen includes other DNA sequences encoding the same CDR3. V and J are TRBV9 and TRBJ2-1; TRBD2 agrees at 8 bases. Germline-derived CDR1 and CDR2 are SGDLS and YYNGEE. The CDR3 consists of 15 residues. Trimming at V came to 0 bases and at J to 6 bases, leaving 5 bases not matched to a gene. The CDR3 reads CASSVVAGGRNEQFF. CDR3 in DNA: TGTGCCAGCAGCGTAGTGGCGGGGGGCCGCAATGAGCAGTTCTTC.

Only a few counts were recorded for this clone. The rearrangement links TRBV7-9 to TRBJ1-5; a possible D gene is TRBD1 (5 bases). V dropped 5 bases and J dropped 8 bases, with 13 bases sitting between them. This CDR3 is 13 amino acids long. The V gene's germline CDR1 is SEHNR and CDR2 FQNEAQ (reference sequence). The CDR3 region is CASSAGLVEPQHF. For the CDR3, the DNA is TGTGCCAGCAGCGCAGGGTTGGTAGAGCCCCAGCATTTT.

The V gene is TRBV19, the J gene TRBJ1-1; D uncertain. Trimming removed 3 bases at V and 4 bases at J, with 12 bases between. The CDR3 totals 14 residues. Germline V lookup: CDR1 LNHDA, CDR2 SQIVND (reference sequence). CDR3 region: CASSIGYRVTEAFF. CDR3 DNA sequence: TGTGCCAGTAGTATCGGATACCGGGTCACTGAAGCTTTCTTT.

V and J are TRBV18 and TRBJ1-6; D is undetermined. Trimming shortened V by 3 bases and J by 7 bases, and 13 bases separated the two germline ends. The germline V gene encodes CDR1 KGHSH and CDR2 LQKENI. The CDR3 runs 15 residues. CDR3 protein: CASSPRGETNSPLHF. Written as DNA, the CDR3 is TGTGCCAGCTCACCTCGCGGGGAAACCAATTCACCCCTCCACTTT. Full variable domain (remainder filled in from reference TRBV18 and TRBJ1-6): NAGVMQNPRHLVRRRGQEARLRCSPMKGHSHVYWYRQLPEEGLKFMVYLQKENIIDESGMPKERFSAEFPKEGPSILRIQQVVRGDSAAYFCASSPRGETNSPLHFGNGTRLTVT.